What follows describes a single TCR beta chain. Which antigen it targets is not known. Base qualities are missing; no much larger clone stands one base away. In the germline V gene, CDR1 corresponds to MNHEY and CDR2 to SVGAGI. Counted from cysteine to phenylalanine, this CDR3 has 14 amino acids. The entry retains the CDR3 DNA only, 42 bases that are in frame from base 1. Ends trimmed: V by 6 bases, J by 6 bases; bases unmatched to a gene: 9. This record comes from a study of blood T cell repertoires in COVID-19 (dated by TCRdb to the early 2020s). Notes on the research overall: Samples from collaborators originated in the United States, Italy and Spain and spanned both the acute and convalescent phases of COVID-19. A freely available public database, intended as a resource for researchers studying the immune response to SARS-CoV-2, is where the repertoires were released. The prospective study material was composed of cDNA or gDNA derived from T cells, B-cell-depleted T cells, or PBMCs. The dataset comprised deeply sampled blood TCRbeta repertoires from subjects exposed to, actively infected with, or recovered from COVID-19. The samples were drawn from the first 160 participants of the ongoing ImmuneRACE study and from 1,254 subjects provided by 6 global collaborators. Where available, HLA class I and class II types were taken from metadata supplied by the sample provider and were not determined by assay-based typing. Sample metadata almost always included a de-identified subject ID, COVID-19 status, age in years and sex.

Overall results and qualifications from the work: How much clinical and demographic metadata was included differed by source and by participant, and the metadata was provided uncurated.

Each collaborating institution followed its own protocols to collect whole blood in K2EDTA tubes. For TCRbeta analysis, collaborators shipped samples as frozen whole blood, isolated PBMCs, or DNA extracted from either of those sample types. TCRbeta CDR3 regions were amplified from genomic DNA using the immunoSEQ Assay, a bias-controlled multiplex PCR. Per the original workflow: The number of nucleated cells in each sample was estimated from the amplification of reference gene primers within the assay. To quantify the absolute abundance of each unique TCRbeta CDR3 rearrangement, sequence reads were collapsed and filtered. For each sample, productive Simpson clonality was calculated by taking the square root of Simpson's diversity index across productive rearrangements. TCRdb obtained this table from immuneACCESS and retained in-frame rearrangements with V and J assigned. These tables miss some clones; where compared with another copy, unresolved V genes account for less than half of the shortfall, and the remainder is unexplained. D and trimming were read from the DNA, whereas the V and J calls and clone size are those reported in that table. The sample table shows approximately 130,000 clones, and under 85% are seen once. 9.7% of the sample comes from the top ten.

This sequence was found in a man in his forties with active or convalescent COVID-19. The sample taken for sequencing was peripheral blood. This chain is built from TRBV6-5 and TRBJ2-3; 7 of the junction bases match TRBD1. The CDR3 reads as follows: CASSPPTGSDTQYF. The DNA reads as follows: TGTGCCAGCAGCCCCCCGACAGGGAGTGATACGCAGTATTTT.